The present TCR beta chain was sequenced within a study of hypomethylating agent response in myelodysplastic syndrome. Study findings and constraints: The MDS versus healthy comparison may be affected by non-age-matched controls.

Within the sample, this clone is hyperexpanded. Its antigen is not known. The CDR3 has 14 residues. CDR1 is SGHDT and CDR2 is YYEEEE in the germline V gene. The V gene end was trimmed by 3 bases and the J gene end by 8 bases; junction bases not matched to a gene: 7. The table came from immunoSEQ multiplex PCR; TCRdb's copy has only in-frame clones and leaves some out. The table lists 2,800 or so clones, approximately 77% of them singletons. This receptor was taken from a human donor with myelodysplastic syndrome. Sequencing was performed on bone marrow, taken before or after starting hypomethylating agent treatment for myelodysplastic syndrome (not recorded which). The J gene is TRBJ1-2, the V gene TRBV5-6, with 10 bases lining up with TRBD1. The CDR3 spells CASSSSGTGEGYTF. Here the CDR3 DNA reads TGTGCCAGCAGCTCCTCCGGGACAGGGGAAGGCTACACCTTC.